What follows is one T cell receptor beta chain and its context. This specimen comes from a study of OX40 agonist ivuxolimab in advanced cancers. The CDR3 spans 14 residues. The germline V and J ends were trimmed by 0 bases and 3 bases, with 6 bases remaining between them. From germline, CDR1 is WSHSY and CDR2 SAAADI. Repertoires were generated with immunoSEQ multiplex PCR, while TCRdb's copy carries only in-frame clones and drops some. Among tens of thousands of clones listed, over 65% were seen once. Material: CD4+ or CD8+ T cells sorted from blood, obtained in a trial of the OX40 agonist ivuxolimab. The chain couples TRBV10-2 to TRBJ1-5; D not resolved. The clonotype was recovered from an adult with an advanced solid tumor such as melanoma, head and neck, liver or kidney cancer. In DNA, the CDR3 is TGCGCCAGCAGTGAGTCGGACCTCAATCAGCCCCAGCATTTT. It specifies CASSESDLNQPQHF.